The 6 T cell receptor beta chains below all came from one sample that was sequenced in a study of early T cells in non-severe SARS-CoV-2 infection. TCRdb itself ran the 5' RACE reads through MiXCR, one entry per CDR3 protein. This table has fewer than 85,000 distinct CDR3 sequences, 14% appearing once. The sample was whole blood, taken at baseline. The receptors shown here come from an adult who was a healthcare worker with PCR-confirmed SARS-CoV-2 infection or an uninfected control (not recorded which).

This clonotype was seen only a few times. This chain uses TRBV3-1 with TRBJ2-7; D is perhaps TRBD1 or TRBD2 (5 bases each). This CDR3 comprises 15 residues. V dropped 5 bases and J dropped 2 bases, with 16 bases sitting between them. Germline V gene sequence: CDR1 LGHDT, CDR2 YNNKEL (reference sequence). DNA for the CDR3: TGTGCCAGCAGCGCAGGTGGGGGTTACGCCTACGAGCAGTACTTC. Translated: CASSAGGGYAYEQYF.

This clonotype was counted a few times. This CDR3 is CASSVDRTGELFF. The CDR3 bases are TGTGCCAGCAGCGTAGACCGGACCGGGGAGCTGTTTTTT. The chain is built from TRBV9 and TRBJ2-2; D is undetermined. Trimming left V 0 bases short and J 5 bases short, with 5 bases between. Germline V gene data show CDR1 as SGDLS and CDR2 as YYNGEE. CDR3 length: 13 residues.

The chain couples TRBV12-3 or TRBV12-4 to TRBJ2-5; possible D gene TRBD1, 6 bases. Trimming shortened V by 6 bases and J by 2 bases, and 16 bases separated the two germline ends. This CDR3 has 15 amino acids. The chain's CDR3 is CASRRGQLKQETQYF. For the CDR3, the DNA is TGTGCCAGCAGACGCGGACAGCTTAAACAAGAGACCCAGTACTTC.

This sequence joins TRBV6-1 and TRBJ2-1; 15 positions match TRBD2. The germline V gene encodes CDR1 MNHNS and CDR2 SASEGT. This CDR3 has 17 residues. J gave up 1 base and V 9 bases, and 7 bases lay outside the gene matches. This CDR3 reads CASQGLAGGTSYNEQFF. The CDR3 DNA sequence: TGTGCCAGTCAGGGACTAGCGGGAGGAACATCCTACAATGAGCAGTTCTTC.

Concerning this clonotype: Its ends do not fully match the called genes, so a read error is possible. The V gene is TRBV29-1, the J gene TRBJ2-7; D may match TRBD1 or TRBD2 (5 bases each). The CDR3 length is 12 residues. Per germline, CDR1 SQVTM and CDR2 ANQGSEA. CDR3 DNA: TGCAGCGCTGAAGGGGTAGGGACCGAGCAGTACTTC. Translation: CSAEGVGTEQYF.

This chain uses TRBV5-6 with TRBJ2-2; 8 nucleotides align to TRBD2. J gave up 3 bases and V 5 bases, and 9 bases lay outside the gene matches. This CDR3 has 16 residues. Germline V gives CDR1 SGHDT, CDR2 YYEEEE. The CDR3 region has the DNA TGTGCCAGCAGTTTGTCACTAGCGGCGTACACCGGGGAGCTGTTTTTT. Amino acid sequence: CASSLSLAAYTGELFF.